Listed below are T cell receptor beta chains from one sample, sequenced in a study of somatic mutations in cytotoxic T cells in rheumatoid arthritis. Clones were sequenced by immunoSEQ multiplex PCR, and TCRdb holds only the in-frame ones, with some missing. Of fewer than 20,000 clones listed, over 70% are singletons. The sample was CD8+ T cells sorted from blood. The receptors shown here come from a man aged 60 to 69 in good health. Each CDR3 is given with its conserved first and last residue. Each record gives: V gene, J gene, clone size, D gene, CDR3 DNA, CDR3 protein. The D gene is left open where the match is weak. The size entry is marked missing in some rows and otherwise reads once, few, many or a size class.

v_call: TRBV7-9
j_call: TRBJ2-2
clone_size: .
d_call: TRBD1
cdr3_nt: TGTGCCAGCAGCCCAACGCGGACAGGGAACACCGGGGAGCTGTTTTTT
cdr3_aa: CASSPTRTGNTGELFF

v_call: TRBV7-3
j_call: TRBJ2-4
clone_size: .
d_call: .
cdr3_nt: TGTGCCAGCAGCTTAATTGCCAGGGGGGCGACCAAAAACATTCAGTACTTC
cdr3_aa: CASSLIARGATKNIQYF

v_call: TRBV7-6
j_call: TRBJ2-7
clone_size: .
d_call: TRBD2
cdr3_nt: TGTGCCAGCAGCTCGCCGTCGGGAGCGGGGGACTCCTACGAGCAGTACTTC
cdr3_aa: CASSSPSGAGDSYEQYF

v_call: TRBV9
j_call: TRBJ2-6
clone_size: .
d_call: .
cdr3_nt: TGTGCCAGCAGCGTAGGGTCGGCCTGGAGGTCTGGGGCCAACGTCCTGACTTTC
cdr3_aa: CASSVGSAWRSGANVLTF

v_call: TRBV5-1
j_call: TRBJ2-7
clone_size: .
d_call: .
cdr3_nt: TGCGCCAGCACCCCGGAGGGGGGGGAATACTACGAGCAGTACTTC
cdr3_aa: CASTPEGGEYYEQYF

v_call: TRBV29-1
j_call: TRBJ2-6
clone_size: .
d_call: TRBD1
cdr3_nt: TGCAGCGTTGCCGGGACAGGGTTACCTTCTGGGGCCAACGTCCTGACTTTC
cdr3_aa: CSVAGTGLPSGANVLTF

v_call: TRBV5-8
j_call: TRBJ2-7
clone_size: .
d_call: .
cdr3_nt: TGTGCCAGAACAGCCCTGGGGGGAGAGTTGAGCTCCTACGAGCAGTACTTC
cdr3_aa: CARTALGGELSSYEQYF

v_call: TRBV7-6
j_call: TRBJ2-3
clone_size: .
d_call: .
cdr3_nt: TGTGCCAGCAGCCTCAGCACAGATACGCAGTATTTT
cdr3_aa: CASSLSTDTQYF

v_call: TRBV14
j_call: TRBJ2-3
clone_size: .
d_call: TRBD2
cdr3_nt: TGTGCCAGCAGCCAAGATAAAGCGGGAGCGTATGGCACAGATACGCAGTATTTT
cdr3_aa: CASSQDKAGAYGTDTQYF

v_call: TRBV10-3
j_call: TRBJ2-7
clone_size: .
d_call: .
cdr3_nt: TGTGCCTCCTACCAGGGATTGGGCGTCGAGCAGTACTTC
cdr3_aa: CASYQGLGVEQYF

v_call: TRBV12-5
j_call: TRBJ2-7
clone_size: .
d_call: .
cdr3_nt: TGTGCTAGTGGTTTGGCGAGGGAGCAGTACTTC
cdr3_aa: CASGLAREQYF

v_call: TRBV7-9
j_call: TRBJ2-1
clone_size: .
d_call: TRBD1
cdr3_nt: TGTGCCAGCAGTCCGCCCCGGGACAGGGCTCACAATGAGCAGTTCTTC
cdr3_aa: CASSPPRDRAHNEQFF

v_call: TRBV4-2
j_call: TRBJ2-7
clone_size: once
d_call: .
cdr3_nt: TGTGCCAGCAGCCAAGCCGGGTACGAGCAGTACTTC
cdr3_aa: CASSQAGYEQYF

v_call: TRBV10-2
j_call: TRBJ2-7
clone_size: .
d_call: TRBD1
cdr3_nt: TGCGCCAGCAGTGACAGGGGGCAAACCTACGAGCAGTACTTC
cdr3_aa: CASSDRGQTYEQYF

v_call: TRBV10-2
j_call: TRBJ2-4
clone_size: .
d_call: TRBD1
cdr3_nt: TGCGCCAGCACGACAGGGGTTCTAGCCAAAAACATTCAGTACTTC
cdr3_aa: CASTTGVLAKNIQYF

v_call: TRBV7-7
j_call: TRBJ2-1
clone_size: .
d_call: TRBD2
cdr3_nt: TGTGCTAGCAGCCCTAGCGGGAGTACTAATGAGCAGTTCTTC
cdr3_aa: CASSPSGSTNEQFF

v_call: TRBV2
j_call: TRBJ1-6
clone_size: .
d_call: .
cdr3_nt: TGTGCCAGCAGCCACCGGGACACCCTAGGGGGCTCCTATAATTCACCCCTCCACTTT
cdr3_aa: CASSHRDTLGGSYNSPLHF

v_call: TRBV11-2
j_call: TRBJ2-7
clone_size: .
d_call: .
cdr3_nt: TGTGCCAGCAGCTTAGGCCCTAGGGGGGGGCTCTACGAGCAGTACTTC
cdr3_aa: CASSLGPRGGLYEQYF

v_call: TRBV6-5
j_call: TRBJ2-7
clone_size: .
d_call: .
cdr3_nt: TGTGCCAGCAGCCAGGGAAGGGGTAGCGAGCAGTACTTC
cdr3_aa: CASSQGRGSEQYF

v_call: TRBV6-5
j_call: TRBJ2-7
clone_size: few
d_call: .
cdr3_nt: TGTGCCAGCAGTTACTCGAGCCAGGGGAACCACGAGCAGTACTTC
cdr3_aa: CASSYSSQGNHEQYF

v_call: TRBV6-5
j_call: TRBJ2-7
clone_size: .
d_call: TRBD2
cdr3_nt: TGTGCCAGCAGTTACTCGCTAGCGGGAGCCGAGCAGTACTTC
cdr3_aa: CASSYSLAGAEQYF

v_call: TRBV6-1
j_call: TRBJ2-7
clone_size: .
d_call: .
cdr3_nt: TGTGCCAGCAGTGAAGGTCCGGGTTCGAGCTCCTACGAGCAGTACTTC
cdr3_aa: CASSEGPGSSSYEQYF

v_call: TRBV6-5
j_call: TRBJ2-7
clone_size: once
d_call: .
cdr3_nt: TGTGCCAGCAGTTACGGACGCGGGGTATACGAGCAGTACTTC
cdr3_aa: CASSYGRGVYEQYF

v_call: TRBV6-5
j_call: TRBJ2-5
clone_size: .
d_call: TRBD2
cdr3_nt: TGTGCCAGCAGCAACTGGGGGAGGGAAGAGACCCAGTACTTC
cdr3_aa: CASSNWGREETQYF

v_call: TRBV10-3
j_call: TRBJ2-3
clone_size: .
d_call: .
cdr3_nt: TGTGCCATCAGTGAACTAGTGGTAGCAGATACGCAGTATTTT
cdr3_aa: CAISELVVADTQYF

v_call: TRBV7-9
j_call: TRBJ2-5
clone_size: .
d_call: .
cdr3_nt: TGTGCCAGCAGCTTAATTAGTTATCGGCAAGAGACCCAGTACTTC
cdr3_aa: CASSLISYRQETQYF

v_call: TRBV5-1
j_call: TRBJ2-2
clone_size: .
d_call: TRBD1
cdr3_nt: TGCGCCAGCAGCTTGGCCAGGACAGGGCTCCCCGGGGAGCTGTTTTTT
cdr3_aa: CASSLARTGLPGELFF